This TCR beta chain was sequenced for a study of CD8+CD57+ T cells in acquired aplastic anemia. As for the study in general: The mean DNA yield obtained from sorted CD4+ and CD8+ cells came to roughly 3 ug.

This clonotype appeared a single time. The target antigen is unknown. TCR beta VDJ combinations and CDR3 sequences were profiled from genomic DNA. TCRdb independently ran MiXCR on the reads; one entry per CDR3 protein. The profile shows about 180,000 distinct CDR3 sequences, around 63% of them singletons. Whole-study findings and limits: Common to patients and controls were roughly 30 CD8+ CDR3 sequences.

Individuals selected for sequencing had exhibited CD8+CD57+ cell expansion on flow cytometry. Sequences were obtained from sorted CD4+, CD8+, or CD8+CD57+ T cells (not recorded which) from PBMCs. The TCR was taken from a human donor with aplastic anemia.

As DNA, the CDR3 is TGTGCCAGCAGTTTACAGCAGTCCTACGAGCAGTACTTC. This codes for CASSLQQSYEQYF. The chain carries TRBV12-3 or TRBV12-4 and TRBJ2-7; D unclear. The CDR3 runs 13 residues. Trimming removed 2 bases from V and 1 base from J, with 6 bases in between.